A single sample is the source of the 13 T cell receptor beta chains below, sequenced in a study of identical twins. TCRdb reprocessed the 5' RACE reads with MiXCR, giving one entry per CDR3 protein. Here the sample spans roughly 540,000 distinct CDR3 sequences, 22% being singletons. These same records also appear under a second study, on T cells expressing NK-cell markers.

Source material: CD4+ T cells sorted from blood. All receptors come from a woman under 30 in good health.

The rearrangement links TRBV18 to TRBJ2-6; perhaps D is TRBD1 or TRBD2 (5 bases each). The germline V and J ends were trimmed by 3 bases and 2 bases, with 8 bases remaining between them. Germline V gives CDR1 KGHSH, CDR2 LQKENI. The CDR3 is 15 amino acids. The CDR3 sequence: CASSPRGAGANVLTF. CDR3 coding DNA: TGTGCCAGCTCACCGAGGGGAGCTGGGGCCAACGTCCTGACTTTC.

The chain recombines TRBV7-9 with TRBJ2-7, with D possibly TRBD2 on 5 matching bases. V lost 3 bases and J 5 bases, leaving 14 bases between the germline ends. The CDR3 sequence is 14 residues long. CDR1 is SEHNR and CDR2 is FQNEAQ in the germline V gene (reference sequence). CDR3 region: CASSFAGYGDEQYF. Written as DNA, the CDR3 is TGTGCCAGCAGCTTCGCGGGCTACGGGGACGAGCAGTACTTC.

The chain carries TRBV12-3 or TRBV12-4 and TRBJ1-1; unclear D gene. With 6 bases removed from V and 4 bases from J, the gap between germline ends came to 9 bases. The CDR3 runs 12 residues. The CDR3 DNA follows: TGTGCCAGCAGGGTCGATGGCACTGAAGCTTTCTTT. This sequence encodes CASRVDGTEAFF.

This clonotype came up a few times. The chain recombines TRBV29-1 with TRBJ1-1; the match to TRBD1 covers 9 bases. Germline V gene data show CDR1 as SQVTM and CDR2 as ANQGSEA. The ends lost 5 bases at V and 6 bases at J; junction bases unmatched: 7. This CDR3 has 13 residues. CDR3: CSVSGTGNSEAFF. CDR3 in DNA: TGCAGCGTTTCTGGGACAGGGAATTCTGAAGCTTTCTTT.

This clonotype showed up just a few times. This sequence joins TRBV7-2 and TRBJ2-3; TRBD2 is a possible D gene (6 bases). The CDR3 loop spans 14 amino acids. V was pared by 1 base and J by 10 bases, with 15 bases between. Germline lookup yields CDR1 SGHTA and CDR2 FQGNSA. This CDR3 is CASSLETSREAQYF. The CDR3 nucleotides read TGTGCCAGCAGCTTAGAAACTAGCAGAGAAGCGCAGTATTTT.

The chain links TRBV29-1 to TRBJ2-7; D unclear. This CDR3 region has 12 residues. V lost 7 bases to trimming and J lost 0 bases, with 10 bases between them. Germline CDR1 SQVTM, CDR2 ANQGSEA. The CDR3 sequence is CSAHSGSYEQYF. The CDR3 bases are TGCAGCGCCCACTCCGGCTCCTACGAGCAGTACTTC.

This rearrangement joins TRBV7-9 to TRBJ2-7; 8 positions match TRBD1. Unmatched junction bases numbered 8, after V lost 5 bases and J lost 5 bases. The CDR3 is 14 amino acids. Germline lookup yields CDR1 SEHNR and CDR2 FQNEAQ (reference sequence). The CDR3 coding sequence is TGTGCCAGCAGCGCGCGACAGGGGAGCCACGAGCAGTACTTC. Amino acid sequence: CASSARQGSHEQYF.

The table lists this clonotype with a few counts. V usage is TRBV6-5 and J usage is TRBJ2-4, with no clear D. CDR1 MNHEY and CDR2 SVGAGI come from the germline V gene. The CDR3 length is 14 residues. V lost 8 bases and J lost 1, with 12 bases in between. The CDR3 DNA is TGTGCCAGCGCTATACTGGAGGCCAAAAACATTCAGTACTTC. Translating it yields CASAILEAKNIQYF.

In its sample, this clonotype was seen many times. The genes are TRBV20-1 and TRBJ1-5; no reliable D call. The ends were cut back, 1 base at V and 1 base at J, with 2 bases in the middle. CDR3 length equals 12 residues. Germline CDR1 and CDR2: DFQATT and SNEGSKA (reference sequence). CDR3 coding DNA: TGCAGTGCTAGAGGGAGCAATCAGCCCCAGCATTTT. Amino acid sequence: CSARGSNQPQHF.

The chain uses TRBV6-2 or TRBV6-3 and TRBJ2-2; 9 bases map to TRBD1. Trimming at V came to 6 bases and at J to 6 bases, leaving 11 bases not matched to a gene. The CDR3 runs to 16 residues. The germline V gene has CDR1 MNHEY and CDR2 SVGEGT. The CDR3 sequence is CASSPGTGKFAGELFF. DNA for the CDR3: TGTGCCAGCAGCCCCGGGACAGGGAAATTCGCCGGGGAGCTGTTTTTT.

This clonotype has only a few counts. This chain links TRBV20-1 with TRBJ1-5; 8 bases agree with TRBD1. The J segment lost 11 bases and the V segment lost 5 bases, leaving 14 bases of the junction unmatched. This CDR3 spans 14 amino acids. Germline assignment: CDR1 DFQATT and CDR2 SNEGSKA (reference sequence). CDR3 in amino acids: CSARTPGQEISQHF. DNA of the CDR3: TGCAGTGCTCGCACACCGGGACAGGAGATCTCCCAGCATTTT.

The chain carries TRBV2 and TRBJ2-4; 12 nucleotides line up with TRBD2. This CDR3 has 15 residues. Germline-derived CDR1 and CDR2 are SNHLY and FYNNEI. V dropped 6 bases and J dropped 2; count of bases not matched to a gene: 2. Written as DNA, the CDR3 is TGTGCCAGCAGAGGACTAGCGGGGTCCAAAAACATTCAGTACTTC. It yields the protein CASRGLAGSKNIQYF.

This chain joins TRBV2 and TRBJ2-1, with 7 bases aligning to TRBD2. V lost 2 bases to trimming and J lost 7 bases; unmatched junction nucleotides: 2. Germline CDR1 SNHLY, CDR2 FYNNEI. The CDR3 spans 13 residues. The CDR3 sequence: CASSELAENEQFF. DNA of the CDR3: TGTGCCAGCAGTGAACTAGCGGAGAATGAGCAGTTCTTC.